This TCR beta chain was retrieved from a study of Ad26.COV2.S vaccination and SARS-CoV-2 variants. The method was immunoSEQ multiplex PCR; TCRdb's version includes in-frame clones alone and lacks a portion of them. Of approximately 450,000 clones listed, 90% were seen once; the top ten hold 12%. The ends were cut back, 10 bases at V and 6 bases at J, with 23 bases in the middle. The CDR3 is made up of 15 amino acids. Germline CDR1 and CDR2: LNHDA and SQIVND (reference sequence). Treatment specified: over 15 received Ad26.COV2.S at low or high dose, single or two shots; about 5 received placebo; per-sample allocation not given. Samples came from day 63 after the first vaccine or placebo injection.

Material: peripheral blood, obtained in a trial of Ad26.COV2.S vaccine versus placebo. The J gene is TRBJ2-3, the V gene TRBV19; D could derive from TRBD1 or TRBD2 (5 bases each). This TCR was recovered from a person aged 18-60 years who received the Ad26.COV2.S COVID-19 vaccine or a placebo. The CDR3 is CATKRGASSSDTQYF. CDR3 sequence (DNA): TGTGCCACCAAAAGGGGAGCCTCCTCGTCCGATACGCAGTATTTT.